This T cell receptor beta chain was observed in a study of patients and donors after allogeneic stem cell transplantation (dated by TCRdb to 2020 to 2021). As encoded in the germline V gene, CDR1 is SGHAT while CDR2 is FQNNGV. There are 16 amino acids in the CDR3, from cysteine to phenylalanine inclusive. Just the 48-base CDR3 DNA is kept, in frame starting at base 1. Germline trimming amounts to 5 bases on V and 10 bases on J, with 11 as the count of junction bases outside the gene matches. Libraries were made using RT-PCR. The instrument given in TCRdb is NextSeq 550. TCRdb reworked the public reads: Q25 trimming with fastp, MiXCR clone assembly, productive beta chains retained. Under each unique CDR3 protein, matching rows form one entry showing the most common genes and DNA. The sample table holds 90,000 to 120,000 distinct CDR3 sequences, of which 35% were seen once. The top ten clones comprise around 27% of the sample.

With respect to this clonotype: The antigen this receptor binds is unknown. Qualities for individual bases were not recorded, and no much larger clone is one base off.

The sample comprised blood, either unsorted or a sorted T cell fraction (not recorded which). Recombination connected TRBV11-2 to TRBJ2-1, with 13 middle bases fitting TRBD2. The receptor was isolated from a human donor who was either an allogeneic HSCT recipient or a stem cell or donor lymphocyte infusion donor (not recorded which). It is not recorded whose cells these are; they may come from a transplant donor. The sequence in DNA is TGTGCCAGCAGCCCCGGACCCGGACTAGCGGGAGTCGAGCAGTTCTTC. The translation is CASSPGPGLAGVEQFF. The entire variable domain, with the stretches around the CDR3 drawn from the reference TRBV11-2 and TRBJ2-1 proteins, is EAGVAQSPRYKIIEKRQSVAFWCNPISGHATLYWYQQILGQGPKLLIQFQNNGVVDDSQLPKDRFSAERLKGVDSTLKIQPAKLEDSAVYLCASSPGPGLAGVEQFFGPGTRLTVL.